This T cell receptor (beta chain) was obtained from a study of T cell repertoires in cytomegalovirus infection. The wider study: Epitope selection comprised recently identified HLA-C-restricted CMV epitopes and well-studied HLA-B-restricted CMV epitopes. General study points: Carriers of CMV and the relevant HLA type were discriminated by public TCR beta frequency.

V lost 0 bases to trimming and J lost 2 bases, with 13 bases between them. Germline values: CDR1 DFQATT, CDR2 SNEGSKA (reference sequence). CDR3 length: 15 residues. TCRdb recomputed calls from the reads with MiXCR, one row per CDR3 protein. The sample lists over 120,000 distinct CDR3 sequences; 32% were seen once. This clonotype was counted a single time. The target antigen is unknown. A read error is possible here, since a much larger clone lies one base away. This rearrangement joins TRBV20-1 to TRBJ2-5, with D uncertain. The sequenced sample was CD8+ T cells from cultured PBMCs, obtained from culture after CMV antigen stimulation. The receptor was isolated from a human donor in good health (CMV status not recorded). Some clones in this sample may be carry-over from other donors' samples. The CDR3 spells CSARDIDARQETQYF. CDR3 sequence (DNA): TGCAGTGCTAGAGATATAGACGCACGACAAGAGACCCAGTACTTC.